The text below deals with one T cell receptor (beta chain). The antigen remains undetermined. This record comes from a study of cytomegalovirus exposure and HLA in healthy donors. Nominally healthy donors provided the samples, though records likely missed some immune exposures. Germline lookup yields CDR1 LNHDA and CDR2 SQIVND (reference sequence). The V end lost 11 bases, the J end lost 6 bases, and 11 bases lay between the germline ends. CDR3 length: 11 residues. The PCR ran on 60 Vbeta and 13 Jbeta primers. The table came from immunoSEQ multiplex PCR; TCRdb's copy has only in-frame clones and leaves some out. The sample records 50,000 to 70,000 clones, roughly 80% being singletons. Whole-study results and caveats: Judged likely to be a sequencing artifact was a cluster of highly shared sequence variants. DRB1 showed the most TCR associations and HLA-C the fewest in a later analysis, as rates varied by HLA locus. Trimming of TCR beta V- and J-genes showed a link, identified in a later analysis, to a missense DCLRE1C variant.

Sequencing was carried out using PBMCs. The chain joins TRBV19 to TRBJ2-1, with D perhaps matching TRBD2 (6 bases). The sequence was collected from a woman aged 40 to 49 in good health and CMV-seronegative. Here the CDR3 reads CAVARGNEQFF. The CDR3, as DNA: TGTGCCGTCGCGCGGGGCAATGAGCAGTTCTTC. Together with reference TRBV19 and TRBJ2-1, the CDR3 gives the full variable domain: DGGITQSPKYLFRKEGQNVTLSCEQNLNHDAMYWYRQDPGQGLRLIYYSQIVNDFQKGDIAEGYSVSREKKESFPLTVTSAQKNPTAFYLCAVARGNEQFFGPGTRLTVL.